This section outlines one TCR beta chain sequence together with its context. What it binds is unknown. This sample was included in a study of OX40 agonist ivuxolimab in advanced cancers. About the research overall: Age averaged around 60 years (range roughly 20 to 90), and 80% to 90% were male. Eligibility rules accepted prior anti-PD-1, anti-PD-L1 or anti-CTLA-4 therapy, and around 38% had some. General study points: At 0.1 to 3.0 mg/kg and by week 6, clonal expansion occurred in CD4+ and CD8+ blood T cells. Among T cells, CD8+ cells averaged more expanded clones than CD4+ cells.

The repertoire was sequenced with immunoSEQ multiplex PCR; TCRdb's copy has only in-frame clones and lacks some. The table lists tens of thousands of clones, about four fifths of them singletons. This CDR3 has 14 amino acids. V was clipped by 5 bases and J by 4 bases; unmatched bases: 4. Germline assignment: CDR1 MNHEY and CDR2 SMNVEV (reference sequence). This rearrangement joins TRBV27 to TRBJ2-7; TRBD1 agrees at 11 bases. The source is an adult with an advanced solid tumor such as melanoma, head and neck, liver or kidney cancer. This sample comprised CD4+ or CD8+ T cells sorted from blood, obtained in a trial of the OX40 agonist ivuxolimab. CDR3 sequence (DNA): TGTGCCAGCAGTCCCGGGACAGGGGGGTACGAGCAGTACTTC. This encodes CASSPGTGGYEQYF.